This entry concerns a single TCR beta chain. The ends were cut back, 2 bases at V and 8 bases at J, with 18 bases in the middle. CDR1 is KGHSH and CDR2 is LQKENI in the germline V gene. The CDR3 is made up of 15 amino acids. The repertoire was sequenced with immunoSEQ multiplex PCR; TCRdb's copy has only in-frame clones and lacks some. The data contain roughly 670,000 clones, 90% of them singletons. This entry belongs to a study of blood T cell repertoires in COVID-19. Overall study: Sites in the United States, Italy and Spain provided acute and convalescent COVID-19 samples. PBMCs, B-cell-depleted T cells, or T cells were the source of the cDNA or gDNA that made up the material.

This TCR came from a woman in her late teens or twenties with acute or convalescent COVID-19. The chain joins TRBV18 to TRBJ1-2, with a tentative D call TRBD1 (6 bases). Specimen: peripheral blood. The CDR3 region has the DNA TGTGCCAGCTCACCATTTTCAGGGGCGCAGACAGGCTACACCTTC. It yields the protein CASSPFSGAQTGYTF.